This T cell receptor beta chain was recovered during a study of shared clonotypes between healthy human individuals. As defined, naive CD8 cells were CD45RO-negative and positively selected for CCR7, with terminally differentiated effector memory CD45RA+ cells excluded. Everyone who donated was a Caucasian adult who lived in Nashville, Tennessee. The assay was immunoSEQ multiplex PCR, and TCRdb's table has in-frame clones only and misses some. The sample gives under 700,000 clones, around 96% of which show up once; over 0.1% is in the top ten. The CDR3 totals 12 residues. Looked up from germline, CDR1 is KGHSH and CDR2 is LQKENI. V lost 1 base and J 9 bases, leaving 9 bases between the germline ends.

The receptor was isolated from a woman aged 30 to 39 in good health. The J gene is TRBJ2-5, the V gene TRBV18; no reliable D call. The sample comprised naive CD8+ T cells sorted from blood. CDR3 sequence (DNA): TGTGCCAGCTCACCACGCACCTATCCCCAGTACTTC. Protein: CASSPRTYPQYF. Full variable domain (remainder filled in from reference TRBV18 and TRBJ2-5): NAGVMQNPRHLVRRRGQEARLRCSPMKGHSHVYWYRQLPEEGLKFMVYLQKENIIDESGMPKERFSAEFPKEGPSILRIQQVVRGDSAAYFCASSPRTYPQYFGPGTRLLVL.